This TCR beta chain was obtained from a study of cytomegalovirus exposure and HLA in healthy donors. Study in general: A subsequent analysis stated that the 110 or so validation repertoires were run on the same platform as the 600 to 750 first-cohort repertoires. Broader study findings: The authors enumerated roughly 180 TCR beta chains as linked to cytomegalovirus.

Between the trimmed V and J ends, which lost 4 bases and 6 bases, there was a span of 12 bases. The CDR3 extends over 13 amino acids. Germline lookup yields CDR1 KGHSH and CDR2 LQKENI. A note on this clone: Its antigen is currently unknown.

TCRdb keeps only in-frame clones here, not all; method: immunoSEQ multiplex PCR. The sample records 150,000 to 200,000 clones, approximately 90% being singletons. The sequenced sample was PBMCs. V gene TRBV18 combines with J gene TRBJ1-1; D ambiguous. The TCR sequence derives from a woman in her 30s in good health and CMV-seronegative. CDR3 nucleotide sequence: TGTGCCAGCTCACTCTCGGCGGGCTCTGAAGCTTTCTTT. Residues: CASSLSAGSEAFF. The complete variable domain, with remaining parts taken from reference TRBV18 and TRBJ1-1, reads NAGVMQNPRHLVRRRGQEARLRCSPMKGHSHVYWYRQLPEEGLKFMVYLQKENIIDESGMPKERFSAEFPKEGPSILRIQQVVRGDSAAYFCASSLSAGSEAFFGQGTRLTVV.